This TCR beta chain was profiled in a study of T cells in Graves' hyperthyroidism and ophthalmopathy. Overall study: Peripheral blood was drawn at first diagnosis, prior to all treatment. Overall study findings and caveats: The model forecast ophthalmopathy, anticipating it by a median roughly 6.5 months before onset.

Patients between 18 and 65 years old had hyperthyroidism, newly diagnosed and lasting under 2 months. The blood sample dates from first hyperthyroidism diagnosis, preceding any ophthalmopathy symptoms. For this clonotype: Its cognate antigen is unknown.

Trimming stripped 6 bases from V and 5 bases from J, with 8 bases between. CDR1 is SGHTA, CDR2 FQGNSA, per germline. There are 11 residues in the CDR3. What was amplified from RNA transcripts were TCR beta CDR3 regions. Researchers ran a first-round RT-PCR on the TCR CDR3 using the HTBI primer set. TCRdb analysed the multiplex PCR reads with MiXCR anew, one entry per CDR3 protein. This table holds nearly 600,000 distinct CDR3 sequences, 11% to 15% found once. Sequenced input: blood. This chain connects TRBV7-2 to TRBJ2-7, with D perhaps TRBD1 (5 bases). The TCR sequence derives from a woman in her thirties with Graves' hyperthyroidism that later progressed to Graves' ophthalmopathy. CDR3 sequence (DNA): TGTGCCAGCAGAAACAGGAACGAGCAGTACTTC. This gives the protein CASRNRNEQYF.